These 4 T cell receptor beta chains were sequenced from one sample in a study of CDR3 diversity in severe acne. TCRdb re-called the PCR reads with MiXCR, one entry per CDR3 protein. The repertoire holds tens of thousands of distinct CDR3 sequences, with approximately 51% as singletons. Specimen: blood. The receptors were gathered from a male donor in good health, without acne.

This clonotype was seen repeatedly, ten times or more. The CDR3: CASSPNEGARYGYTF. CDR3 sequence (DNA): TGTGCCAGCAGCCCAAACGAGGGGGCTAGGTATGGCTACACCTTC. The chain employs TRBV5-6 and TRBJ1-2; 7 bases are shared with TRBD1. The germline V gene encodes CDR1 SGHDT and CDR2 YYEEEE. The V segment lost 4 bases and the J segment 5 bases; nucleotides outside the gene matches: 11. The CDR3 length is 15 residues.

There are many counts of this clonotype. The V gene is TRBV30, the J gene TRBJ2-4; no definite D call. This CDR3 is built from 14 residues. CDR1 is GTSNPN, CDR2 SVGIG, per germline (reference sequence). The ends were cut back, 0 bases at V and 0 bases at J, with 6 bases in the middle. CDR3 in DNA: TGTGCCTGGAGTGTCCGTCTAGCCAAAAACATTCAGTACTTC. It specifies CAWSVRLAKNIQYF.

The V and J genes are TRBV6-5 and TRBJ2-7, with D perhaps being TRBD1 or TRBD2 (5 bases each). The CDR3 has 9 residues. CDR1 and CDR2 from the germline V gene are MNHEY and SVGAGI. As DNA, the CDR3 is TGTGCCAGCAGTTACTCGAGGGGTGTA. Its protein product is CASSYSRGV.

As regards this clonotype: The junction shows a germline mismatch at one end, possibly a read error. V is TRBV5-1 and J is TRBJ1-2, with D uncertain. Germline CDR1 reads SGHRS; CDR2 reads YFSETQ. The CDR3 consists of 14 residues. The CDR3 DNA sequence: TGCGCCAACAGCTTGGCATCGGGGAGCCATGGCTACACCTTC. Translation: CANSLASGSHGYTF.